A selection of T cell receptor beta chains follows, all from one sample in a study of T cells in Graves' hyperthyroidism and ophthalmopathy. MiXCR, applied by TCRdb to the multiplex PCR reads, yields one record per CDR3 protein. Among about 700,000 distinct CDR3 sequences listed, 45% were seen once. The source material was peripheral blood or thyroid tissue (not recorded which). The source of these receptors is an adult man with Graves' disease, either hyperthyroidism or ophthalmopathy (not recorded which). CDR3s include the opening cysteine and the closing phenylalanine or tryptophan. The order of the fields is D gene, clone size, J gene, V gene, CDR3 protein, CDR3 DNA. D genes are given only for firm matches. Size values are once, few and many counts, or a class for expanded clones, and some rows have none.

>.|.|TRBJ2-7|TRBV9
CASSVTGTAYEQYF
TGTGCCAGCAGCGTAACCGGGACCGCCTACGAGCAGTACTTC
>.|once|TRBJ2-7|TRBV10-3
CASSDTEFYEQHF
TGTGCCAGCAGTGACACGGAATTCTACGAGCAGCACTTC
>.|.|TRBJ1-6|TRBV4-3
CASSQDRHYNSPLHF
TGCGCCAGCAGCCAAGATAGGCATTATAATTCACCCCTCCACTTT
>.|.|TRBJ1-5|TRBV7-8
CASSQEDGTASNQPQHF
TGTGCCAGCAGCCAAGAAGATGGGACGGCGAGCAATCAGCCCCAGCATTTT
>TRBD2|many|TRBJ2-5|TRBV10-3
CAISSGGALSRFQETQYF
TGTGCCATCAGTAGCGGGGGGGCGCTATCCAGATTCCAAGAGACCCAGTACTTC
>TRBD1|.|TRBJ1-4|TRBV7-9
CASSPGQFNEKLFF
TGTGCCAGCAGTCCGGGACAGTTTAATGAAAAACTGTTTTTT
>TRBD1|.|TRBJ2-7|TRBV10-3
CAISRDRGQAEQYF
TGTGCCATCAGCAGAGACAGGGGACAGGCGGAGCAGTACTTC
>.|.|TRBJ1-1|TRBV7-9
CASSLVGGQLNTEAFF
TGTGCCAGCAGCTTAGTGGGGGGGCAACTGAACACTGAAGCTTTCTTT
>.|few|TRBJ1-5|TRBV7-8
CASSEGSHSNQPQHF
TGTGCCAGCAGCGAGGGGTCTCATAGCAATCAGCCCCAGCATTTT
>TRBD1|.|TRBJ1-6|TRBV25-1
CASSDSYRGRNSPLHF
TGTGCCAGCAGTGATTCCTACAGGGGTCGGAATTCACCCCTCCACTTT
>.|many|TRBJ1-5|TRBV7-8
CASSLAGDNQPQHF
TGTGCCAGCAGCTTAGCAGGGGACAATCAGCCCCAGCATTTT
>.|few|TRBJ1-1|TRBV2
CATNRALNTEAFF
TGTGCCACCAACAGGGCCCTGAACACTGAAGCTTTCTTT
>TRBD1|few|TRBJ1-5|TRBV12-3/TRBV12-4
CASSQEGQGQPQHF
TGTGCCAGCAGCCAAGAGGGACAGGGACAGCCCCAGCATTTT
>.|many|TRBJ1-1|TRBV7-9
CASSLIRTEAFF
TGTGCCAGCAGCCTAATTCGCACTGAAGCTTTCTTT
>TRBD1|.|TRBJ1-1|TRBV10-3
CAISESEGAANEAFF
TGTGCCATCAGTGAGTCGGAGGGGGCGGCTAATGAAGCTTTCTTT
>.|.|TRBJ1-1|TRBV5-1
CASSRTGDEAFF
TGCGCCAGCAGCCGGACGGGAGATGAAGCTTTCTTT
>.|many|TRBJ1-2|TRBV19
CASSIGQDGYTF
TGTGCCAGTAGTATAGGTCAGGATGGCTACACCTTC
>TRBD1|.|TRBJ1-4|TRBV6-4
CASSGDRANEKLFF
TGTGCCAGCAGTGGGGACAGGGCTAATGAAAAACTGTTTTTT
>.|.|TRBJ2-5|TRBV24-1
CATSDLLDLRGETQYF
TGTGCCACCAGTGATTTGCTGGACCTAAGGGGAGAGACCCAGTACTTC
>.|.|TRBJ2-2|TRBV7-4
CASSLAKGAGELFF
TGTGCCAGCAGCCTCGCGAAGGGAGCTGGGGAGCTGTTTTTT
>.|.|TRBJ2-2|TRBV29-1
CSLGFVGELFF
TGCAGCTTAGGTTTTGTCGGGGAGCTGTTTTTT
>.|.|TRBJ1-2|TRBV29-1
CSVEDSGRAGGYTF
TGCAGCGTTGAAGATTCAGGCAGAGCCGGTGGCTACACCTTC
>.|.|TRBJ2-2|TRBV7-2
CDSSFGGNTGELFF
TGTGACAGCAGCTTTGGGGGGAACACCGGGGAGCTGTTTTTT
>.|.|TRBJ1-5|TRBV15
CASSYSVPTVVGQPQHF
TGTGCCAGCAGTTACTCGGTCCCGACGGTAGTCGGTCAGCCCCAGCATTTT
>.|.|TRBJ1-3|TRBV5-1
CASSLRSTSGNTIYF
TGCGCCAGCAGCTTGAGGAGCACTTCTGGAAACACCATATATTTT
>.|.|TRBJ2-7|TRBV10-3
CASGKGRGTYEQYF
TGTGCCAGCGGTAAGGGGCGGGGAACCTACGAGCAGTACTTC
>.|.|TRBJ1-2|TRBV7-9
CASSSQPGRGYGYTF
TGTGCCAGCAGCTCACAGCCGGGGCGCGGGTATGGCTACACCTTC
>.|.|TRBJ1-6|TRBV7-9
CASSLRAVPPGSPLHF
TGTGCCAGCAGCCTACGGGCAGTACCACCGGGTTCACCCCTCCACTTT
>TRBD1|few|TRBJ2-5|TRBV12-3/TRBV12-4
CASSGGQGEASPWKETQYF
TGTGCCAGCAGTGGCGGACAGGGCGAGGCATCCCCCTGGAAGGAGACCCAGTACTTC
>TRBD2|.|TRBJ2-7|TRBV5-1
CASSMGEGREQYF
TGCGCCAGCAGCATGGGGGAGGGCCGCGAGCAGTACTTC
>.|.|TRBJ1-2|TRBV5-1
CASAGDGRIRVF
TGCGCCAGCGCCGGGGACGGCAGAATTCGGGTCTTC
>TRBD1|.|TRBJ1-1|TRBV7-9
CASSLEGQGTEAFF
TGTGCCAGCAGCTTAGAGGGACAGGGGACTGAAGCTTTCTTT
>TRBD1|many|TRBJ2-7|TRBV5-1
CASSLAFGQGYEQYF
TGCGCCAGCAGCTTGGCCTTTGGACAGGGTTACGAGCAGTACTTC
>.|.|TRBJ1-3|TRBV10-3
CAISDTGGKTEHSGNTIYF
TGTGCCATCAGTGATACGGGCGGCAAGACTGAACACTCTGGAAACACCATATATTTT
>.|.|TRBJ1-6|TRBV20-1
CSARKAIWGSPLHF
TGCAGTGCTAGGAAAGCGATTTGGGGTTCACCCCTCCACTTT
>.|.|TRBJ1-4|TRBV20-1
CSASHRATNEKLFF
TGCAGTGCTAGCCATCGGGCAACTAATGAAAAACTGTTTTTT
>.|.|TRBJ1-6|TRBV4-3
CASSQAGDPPLHF
TGCGCCAGCAGCCAAGCGGGGGACCCACCCCTCCACTTT
>.|.|TRBJ1-1|TRBV6-5
CASSYSDSEGAFF
TGTGCCAGCAGTTACTCTGACAGCGAGGGAGCTTTCTTT
>TRBD1|.|TRBJ2-6|TRBV7-6
CASSLGAGGAGANVLTF
TGTGCCAGCAGCTTGGGGGCAGGGGGCGCTGGGGCCAACGTCCTGACTTTC
>.|.|TRBJ2-7|TRBV6-5
CASSPGGGHTPYEQYF
TGTGCCAGCAGTCCAGGGGGGGGCCATACCCCCTACGAGCAGTACTTC
>.|once|TRBJ1-2|TRBV28
CASSYHTGTGYTF
TGTGCCAGCAGTTACCACACAGGGACTGGCTACACCTTC
>TRBD1|.|TRBJ2-5|TRBV29-1
CSVGAGGRAGDKETQYF
TGCAGCGTTGGGGCAGGGGGCCGGGCCGGGGACAAAGAGACCCAGTACTTC
>TRBD2|few|TRBJ2-5|TRBV20-1
CSAILAGVETQYF
TGCAGTGCAATATTAGCGGGAGTAGAGACCCAGTACTTC